This T cell receptor (beta chain) was sequenced during a study of T cells in Graves' hyperthyroidism and ophthalmopathy. Study results and caveats: Most thyroid-expanded clonotypes above 0.001 were also found in blood.

This clonotype turned up a few times. The antigen is unknown. RNA transcripts provided the source from which TCR beta CDR3 regions were amplified. Researchers ran a first-round RT-PCR on the TCR CDR3 using the HTBI primer set. TCRdb reanalysed the multiplex PCR reads using MiXCR and keeps one entry per CDR3 protein. The sample carries roughly 350,000 distinct CDR3 sequences, around 13% recorded once. PBMCs were sourced from roughly 9.7 ml fresh peripheral blood. Looked up from germline, CDR1 is SQVTM and CDR2 is ANQGSEA. V was pared by 0 bases and J by 4 bases, with 9 bases between. The CDR3 has 13 residues.

The J gene is TRBJ1-2, the V gene TRBV29-1; the D is unclear. Sequencing input: blood. This sequence was found in a woman aged 40 to 50 with Graves' ophthalmopathy. The CDR3, as DNA: TGCAGCGTTGAAGATCAAGGTTCCTATGGCTACACCTTC. It specifies CSVEDQGSYGYTF.